The T cell receptor beta chain under discussion was sequenced for a study of OX40 agonist ivuxolimab in advanced cancers. Generated by immunoSEQ multiplex PCR, the TCRdb table keeps only in-frame clones and is missing some. The table includes under 25,000 clones, around two thirds detected once. Relative to its sample, this clone is large. This material consisted of CD4+ or CD8+ T cells sorted from blood, taken in a trial of the OX40 agonist ivuxolimab. The receptor's source is an adult with an advanced solid tumor such as melanoma, head and neck, liver or kidney cancer.

CDR3 sequence: CASSQERQGVHSPLHF. CDR3 sequence (DNA): TGCGCCAGCAGCCAAGAACGGCAGGGGGTCCATTCACCCCTCCACTTT. The chain couples TRBV4-1 to TRBJ1-6, with 7 bases lining up with TRBD1. Germline values: CDR1 MGHRA, CDR2 YSYEKL. The CDR3 loop spans 16 amino acids. With 0 bases clipped from V and 8 bases from J, the junction kept 7 bases outside the gene matches.